A selection of T cell receptor beta chains follows, all from one sample in a study of graft-versus-host responses after intestinal transplantation. Antigens of these TCRs are unknown. Libraries were prepared by immunoSEQ multiplex PCR; TCRdb keeps only in-frame clonotypes and omits some of them. The data show 80,000 to 100,000 clones, with roughly four fifths seen just once and approximately 17% held by the top ten. This specimen consisted of unstimulated CD8+ T cells sorted from spleen or lymph node cells, obtained before intestinal transplant. The receptors originated from a human donor who received an intestinal transplant. The CDR3 runs from the conserved cysteine through the conserved F or W. Fields, in order: J gene, D gene, clone size, V gene, CDR3 DNA, CDR3 protein. The D gene is left open where the match is weak. Clone size is stated in some rows and not others, as once, few, many or a class when expanded.

J gene: TRBJ1-1; D gene: .; clone size: .; V gene: TRBV4-1; CDR3 DNA: TGCGCCAGCAGCCAAAACCCCAACACTGAAGCTTTCTTT; CDR3 protein: CASSQNPNTEAFF
J gene: TRBJ2-7; D gene: .; clone size: .; V gene: TRBV13; CDR3 DNA: TGTGCCAGCAGCCTGTATTTAGTCCCCTACGAGCAGTACTTC; CDR3 protein: CASSLYLVPYEQYF
J gene: TRBJ2-3; D gene: TRBD1; clone size: .; V gene: TRBV28; CDR3 DNA: TGTGCCAGCAGTTTGCTCAGGGGGCTTCGGACAGATACGCAGTATTTT; CDR3 protein: CASSLLRGLRTDTQYF
J gene: TRBJ2-2; D gene: TRBD2; clone size: .; V gene: TRBV13; CDR3 DNA: TGTGCCAGCAGCACCAGACTAGCGGAAACCAACACCGGGGAGCTGTTTTTT; CDR3 protein: CASSTRLAETNTGELFF
J gene: TRBJ2-3; D gene: .; clone size: once; V gene: TRBV9; CDR3 DNA: TGTGCCAGCAGCGCTGGGAGTCGAGGGACAGATACGCAGTATTTT; CDR3 protein: CASSAGSRGTDTQYF
J gene: TRBJ2-7; D gene: .; clone size: .; V gene: TRBV19; CDR3 DNA: TGTGCCAGTAGTATTCAGCAAACCTTAGCGGAAAGCCCCTACGAGCAGTACTTC; CDR3 protein: CASSIQQTLAESPYEQYF
J gene: TRBJ1-3; D gene: .; clone size: few; V gene: TRBV9; CDR3 DNA: TGTGCCAGCAGCGTACAGGGGAGGTCTGGTGACACCATATATTTT; CDR3 protein: CASSVQGRSGDTIYF
J gene: TRBJ2-7; D gene: TRBD1; clone size: .; V gene: TRBV30; CDR3 DNA: TGTGCCGGCACAGGGGGATCGTTCGAGCAGTACTTC; CDR3 protein: CAGTGGSFEQYF
J gene: TRBJ2-1; D gene: .; clone size: few; V gene: TRBV6-5; CDR3 DNA: TGTGCCAGCAGTTACTCGGGCAGTGGGGGCATAAATGAGCAGTTCTTC; CDR3 protein: CASSYSGSGGINEQFF
J gene: TRBJ1-4; D gene: .; clone size: .; V gene: TRBV5-7; CDR3 DNA: TGTGCCAGCACGGGGGCGGGGGATGAAAAACTGTTTTTT; CDR3 protein: CASTGAGDEKLFF
J gene: TRBJ1-5; D gene: .; clone size: .; V gene: TRBV6-1; CDR3 DNA: TGTGCCAGCAGTGAAGGGGCAGGGCGCAATCAGCCCCAGCATTTT; CDR3 protein: CASSEGAGRNQPQHF
J gene: TRBJ2-7; D gene: .; clone size: .; V gene: TRBV15; CDR3 DNA: TGTGCCACCAGCAGAGAACTCGGGGGTGGGAGCGAGCAGTACTTC; CDR3 protein: CATSRELGGGSEQYF
J gene: TRBJ2-7; D gene: TRBD2; clone size: few; V gene: TRBV28; CDR3 DNA: TGTGCCAGCAGTCCTTTAAGCGGGAGAGCCCCCTACGAGCAGTACTTC; CDR3 protein: CASSPLSGRAPYEQYF
J gene: TRBJ1-3; D gene: .; clone size: once; V gene: TRBV5-1; CDR3 DNA: TGCGCCAGCAGCTTGGATACGGGTGGCGGAAACACCATATATTTT; CDR3 protein: CASSLDTGGGNTIYF
J gene: TRBJ2-7; D gene: .; clone size: .; V gene: TRBV11-2; CDR3 DNA: TGTGCCAGCAGCCGCGACCCAACGTCGTCCTACGAGCAGTACTTC; CDR3 protein: CASSRDPTSSYEQYF